This TCR beta chain was identified in a study of blood T cell repertoires in COVID-19. Study-wide context: Acute and convalescent COVID-19 specimens originated in the United States, Italy and Spain. PBMCs, B-cell-depleted T cells, or T cells provided the cDNA or gDNA that made up the material.

In the study's own analysis: Reference gene primer amplification yielded estimated nucleated cell counts. Clones were sequenced by immunoSEQ multiplex PCR, and TCRdb holds only the in-frame ones, with some missing. V, J and clone size are taken as reported in that table, and D and trimming were inferred from the DNA itself. The sample yields about 210,000 clones, approximately 75% seen once. Donors in Cohort 3 who had recovered were those with two negative PCRs, healthcare professional clearance, or resolution of their symptoms. Germline CDR1 reads MDHEN; CDR2 reads SYDVKM. V shed 8 bases, J shed 5 bases, and the junction held 6 bases outside the gene matches. The CDR3 totals 12 residues.

The specimen sequenced was PBMCs or T cells enriched from blood (not recorded which). The V gene is TRBV28, the J gene TRBJ2-7; 7 nucleotides match TRBD1. The sequence came from a man between 35 and 55 years old who had recovered from COVID-19. CDR3 sequence: CASSEQGNEQYF. The DNA of the CDR3 is TGTGCCAGCTCGGAACAGGGGAACGAGCAGTACTTC.